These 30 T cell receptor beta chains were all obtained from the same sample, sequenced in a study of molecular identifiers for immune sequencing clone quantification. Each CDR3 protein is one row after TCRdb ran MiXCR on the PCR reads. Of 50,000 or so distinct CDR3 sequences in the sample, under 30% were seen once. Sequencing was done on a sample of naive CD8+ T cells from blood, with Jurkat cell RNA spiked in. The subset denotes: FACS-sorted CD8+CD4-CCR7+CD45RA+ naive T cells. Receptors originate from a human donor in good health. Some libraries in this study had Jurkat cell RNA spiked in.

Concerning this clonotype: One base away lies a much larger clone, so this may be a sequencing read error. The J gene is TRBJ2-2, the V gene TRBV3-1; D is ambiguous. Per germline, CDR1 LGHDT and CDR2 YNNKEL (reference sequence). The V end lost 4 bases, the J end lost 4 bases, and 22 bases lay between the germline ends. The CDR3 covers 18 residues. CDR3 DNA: TGTGCCAGCAGCCCCCCCCCCTGGGGTCCCCCGACCACCGGGGAGCTGTTTTTT. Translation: CASSPPPWGPPTTGELFF.

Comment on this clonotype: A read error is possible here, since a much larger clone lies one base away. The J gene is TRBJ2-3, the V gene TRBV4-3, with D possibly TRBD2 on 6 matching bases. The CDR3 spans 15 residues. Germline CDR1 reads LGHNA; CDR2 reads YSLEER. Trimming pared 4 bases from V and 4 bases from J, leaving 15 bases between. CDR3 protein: CASSPQWRDPDTQYF. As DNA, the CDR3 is TGCGCCAGCAGCCCCCAGTGGAGGGACCCAGATACGCAGTATTTT.

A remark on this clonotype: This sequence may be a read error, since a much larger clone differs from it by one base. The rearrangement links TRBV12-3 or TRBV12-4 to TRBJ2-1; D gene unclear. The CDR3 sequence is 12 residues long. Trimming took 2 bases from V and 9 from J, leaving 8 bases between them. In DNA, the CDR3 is TGTGCCAGCAGTTTACTAGTCCCTGAGCAGTTCTTC. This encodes CASSLLVPEQFF.

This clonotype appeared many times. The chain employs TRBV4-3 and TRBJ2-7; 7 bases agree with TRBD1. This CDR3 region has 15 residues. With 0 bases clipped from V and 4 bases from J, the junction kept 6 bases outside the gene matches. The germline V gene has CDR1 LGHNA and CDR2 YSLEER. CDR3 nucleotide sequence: TGCGCCAGCAGCCAAGACAGGGGGATTTCGTACGAGCAGTACTTC. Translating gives CASSQDRGISYEQYF.

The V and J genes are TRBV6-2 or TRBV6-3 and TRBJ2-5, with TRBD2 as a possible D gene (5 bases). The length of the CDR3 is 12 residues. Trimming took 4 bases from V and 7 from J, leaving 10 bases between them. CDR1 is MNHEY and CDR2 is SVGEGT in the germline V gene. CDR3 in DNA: TGTGCCAGCAGTTTAGCGACGGGGACCCAGTACTTC. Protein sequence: CASSLATGTQYF.

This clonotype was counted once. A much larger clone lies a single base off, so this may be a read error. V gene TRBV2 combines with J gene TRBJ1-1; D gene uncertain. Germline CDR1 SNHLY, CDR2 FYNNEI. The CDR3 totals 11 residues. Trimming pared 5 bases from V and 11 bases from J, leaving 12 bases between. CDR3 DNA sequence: TGTGCCAGCAGTCAACAGAGTTGGGCTTTCTTT. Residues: CASSQQSWAFF.

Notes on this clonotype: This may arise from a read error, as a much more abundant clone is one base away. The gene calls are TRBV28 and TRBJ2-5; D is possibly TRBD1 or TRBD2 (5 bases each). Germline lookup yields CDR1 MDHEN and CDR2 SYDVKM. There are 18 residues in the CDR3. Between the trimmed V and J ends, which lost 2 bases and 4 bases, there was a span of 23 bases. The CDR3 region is CASSLGGPLNPTLETQYF. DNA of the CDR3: TGTGCCAGCAGTTTAGGGGGTCCGTTGAACCCAACCCTAGAGACCCAGTACTTC.

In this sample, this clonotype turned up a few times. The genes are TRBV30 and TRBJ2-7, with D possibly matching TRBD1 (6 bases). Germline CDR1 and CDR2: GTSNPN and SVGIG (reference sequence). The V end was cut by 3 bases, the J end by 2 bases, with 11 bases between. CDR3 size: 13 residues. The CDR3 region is CAWREGQPYEQYF. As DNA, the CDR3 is TGTGCCTGGAGGGAAGGACAGCCCTACGAGCAGTACTTC.

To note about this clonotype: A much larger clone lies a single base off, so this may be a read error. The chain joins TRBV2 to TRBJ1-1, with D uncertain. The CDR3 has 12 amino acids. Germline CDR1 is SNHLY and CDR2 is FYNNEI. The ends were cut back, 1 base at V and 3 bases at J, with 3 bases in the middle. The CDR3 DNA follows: TGTGCCAGCAGTGAAGGTGACACTGAAGCTTTCTTT. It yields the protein CASSEGDTEAFF.

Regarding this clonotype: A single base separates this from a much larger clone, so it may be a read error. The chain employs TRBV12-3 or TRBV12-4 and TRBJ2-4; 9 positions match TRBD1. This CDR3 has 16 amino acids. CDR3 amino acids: CVSSPGTGRAKNIQYF. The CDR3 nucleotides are TGTGTCAGCAGTCCAGGGACAGGGAGGGCCAAAAACATTCAGTACTTC.

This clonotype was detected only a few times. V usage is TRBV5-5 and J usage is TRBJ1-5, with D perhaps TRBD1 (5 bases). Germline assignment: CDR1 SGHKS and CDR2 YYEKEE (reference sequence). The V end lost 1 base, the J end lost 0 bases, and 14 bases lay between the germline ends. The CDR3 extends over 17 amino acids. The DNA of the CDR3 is TGTGCCAGCAGCTTGTGGGACGGAGAATATAGCAATCAGCCCCAGCATTTT. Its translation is CASSLWDGEYSNQPQHF.

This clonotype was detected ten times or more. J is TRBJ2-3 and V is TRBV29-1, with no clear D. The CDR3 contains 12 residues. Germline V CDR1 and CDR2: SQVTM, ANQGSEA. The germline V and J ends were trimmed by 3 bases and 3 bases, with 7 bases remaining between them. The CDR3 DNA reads TGCAGCGTTGACACTGGTACAGATACGCAGTATTTT. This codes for CSVDTGTDTQYF.

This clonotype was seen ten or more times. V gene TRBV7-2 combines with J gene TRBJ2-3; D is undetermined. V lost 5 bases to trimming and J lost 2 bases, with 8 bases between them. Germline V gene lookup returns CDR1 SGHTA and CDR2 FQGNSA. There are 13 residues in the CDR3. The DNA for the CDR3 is TGTGCCAGCAGCAGGATGAACACAGATACGCAGTATTTT. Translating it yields CASSRMNTDTQYF.

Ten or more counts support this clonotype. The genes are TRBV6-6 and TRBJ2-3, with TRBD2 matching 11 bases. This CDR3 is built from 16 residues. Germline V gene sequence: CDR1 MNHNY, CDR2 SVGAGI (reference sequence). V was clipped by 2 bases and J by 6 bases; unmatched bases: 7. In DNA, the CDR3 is TGTGCCAGCAGTTACATCCTAGCGGGGGGATCGGATACGCAGTATTTT. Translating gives CASSYILAGGSDTQYF.

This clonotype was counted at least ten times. The CDR3 region has the DNA TGTGCCTGGAGTCTAGGGCGGGGGGGCGGCGATGAGCAGTTCTTC. Translation gives CAWSLGRGGGDEQFF. The chain links TRBV30 to TRBJ2-1, with 9 bases lining up with TRBD2. J gave up 8 bases and V 2 bases, and 10 bases lay outside the gene matches. This CDR3 is built from 15 residues. Germline lookup yields CDR1 GTSNPN and CDR2 SVGIG (reference sequence).

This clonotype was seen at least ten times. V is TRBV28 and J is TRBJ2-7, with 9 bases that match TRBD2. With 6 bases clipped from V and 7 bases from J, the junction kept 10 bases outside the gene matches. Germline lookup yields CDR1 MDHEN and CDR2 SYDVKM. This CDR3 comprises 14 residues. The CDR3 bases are TGTGCCAGCAGCCCGGGACTAGCCGGACGAGAGCAGTACTTC. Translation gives CASSPGLAGREQYF.

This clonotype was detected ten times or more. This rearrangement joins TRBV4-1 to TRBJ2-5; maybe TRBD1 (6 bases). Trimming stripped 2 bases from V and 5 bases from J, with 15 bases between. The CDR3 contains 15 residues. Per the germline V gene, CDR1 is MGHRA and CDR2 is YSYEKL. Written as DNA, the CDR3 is TGCGCCAGCAGCCAACCACAGGGATTGGAGGAGACCCAGTACTTC. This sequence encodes CASSQPQGLEETQYF.

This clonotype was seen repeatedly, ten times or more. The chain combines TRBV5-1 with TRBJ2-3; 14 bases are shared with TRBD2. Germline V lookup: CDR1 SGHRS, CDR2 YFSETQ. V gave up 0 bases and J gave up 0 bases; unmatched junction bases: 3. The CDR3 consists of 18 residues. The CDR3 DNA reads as TGCGCCAGCAGCTTGGCGGGACTAGCGGGAGTTAGCACAGATACGCAGTATTTT. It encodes CASSLAGLAGVSTDTQYF.

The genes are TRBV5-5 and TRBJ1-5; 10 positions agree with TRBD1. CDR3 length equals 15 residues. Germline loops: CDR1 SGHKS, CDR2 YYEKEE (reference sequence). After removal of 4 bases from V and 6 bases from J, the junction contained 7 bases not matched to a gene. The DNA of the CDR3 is TGTGCCAGCAGCGCGACAGGGGGCGTGAGTCAGCCCCAGCATTTT. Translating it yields CASSATGGVSQPQHF.

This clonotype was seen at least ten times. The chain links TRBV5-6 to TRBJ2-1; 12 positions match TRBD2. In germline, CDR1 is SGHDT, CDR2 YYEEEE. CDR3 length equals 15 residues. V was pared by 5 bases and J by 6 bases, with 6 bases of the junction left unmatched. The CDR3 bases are TGTGCCAGCAGTCCAACTAGCGGGGGGACCAATGAGCAGTTCTTC. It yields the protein CASSPTSGGTNEQFF.

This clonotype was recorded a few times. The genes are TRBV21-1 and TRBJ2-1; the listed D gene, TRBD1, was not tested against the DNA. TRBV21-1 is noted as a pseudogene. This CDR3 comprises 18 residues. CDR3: CASSKAGTGDGTYNEQFF. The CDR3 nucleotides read TGTGCCAGCAGCAAAGCCGGGACAGGCGACGGCACCTACAATGAGCAGTTCTTC.

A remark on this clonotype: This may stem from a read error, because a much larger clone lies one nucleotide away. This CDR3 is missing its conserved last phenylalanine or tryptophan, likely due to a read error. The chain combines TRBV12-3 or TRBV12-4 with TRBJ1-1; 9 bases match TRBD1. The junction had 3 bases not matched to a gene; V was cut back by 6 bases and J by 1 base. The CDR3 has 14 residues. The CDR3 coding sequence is TGTGCCAGCAGGGGGACAGGGCGGAACACTGAAGCTTTCCTT. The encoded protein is CASRGTGRNTEAFL.

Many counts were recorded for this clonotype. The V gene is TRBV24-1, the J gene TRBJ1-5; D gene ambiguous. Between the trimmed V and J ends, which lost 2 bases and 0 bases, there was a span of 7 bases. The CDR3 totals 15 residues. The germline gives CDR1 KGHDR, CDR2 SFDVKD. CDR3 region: CATSDSEFSNQPQHF. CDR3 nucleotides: TGTGCCACCAGTGATTCCGAGTTTAGCAATCAGCCCCAGCATTTT.

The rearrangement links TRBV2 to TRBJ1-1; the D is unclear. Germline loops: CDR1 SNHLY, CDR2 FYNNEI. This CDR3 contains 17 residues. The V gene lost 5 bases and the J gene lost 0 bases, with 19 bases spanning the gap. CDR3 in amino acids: CASSTLDGFKMNTEAFF. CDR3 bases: TGTGCCAGCAGTACACTTGACGGATTCAAAATGAACACTGAAGCTTTCTTT.

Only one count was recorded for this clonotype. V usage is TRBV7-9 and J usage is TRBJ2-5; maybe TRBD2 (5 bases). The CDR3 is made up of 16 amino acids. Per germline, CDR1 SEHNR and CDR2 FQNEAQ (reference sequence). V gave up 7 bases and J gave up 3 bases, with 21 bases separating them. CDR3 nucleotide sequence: TGTGCCAGCATCACCCCTTTTTATCTCGGGGAAGAGACCCAGTACTTC. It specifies CASITPFYLGEETQYF.

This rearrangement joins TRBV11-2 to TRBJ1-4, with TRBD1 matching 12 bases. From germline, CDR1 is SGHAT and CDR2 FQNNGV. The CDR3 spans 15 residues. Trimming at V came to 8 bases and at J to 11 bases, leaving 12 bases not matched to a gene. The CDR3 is CASGSLGQGAYKLFF. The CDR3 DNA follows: TGTGCCAGCGGCTCCCTGGGACAGGGGGCTTATAAACTGTTTTTT.

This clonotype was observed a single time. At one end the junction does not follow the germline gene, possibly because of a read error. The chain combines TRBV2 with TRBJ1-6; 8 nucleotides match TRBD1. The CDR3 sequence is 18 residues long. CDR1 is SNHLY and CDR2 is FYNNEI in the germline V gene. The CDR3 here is CASRPGGQGRSCNSPLHF. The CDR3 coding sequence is TGTGCCAGCAGGCCCGGCGGACAGGGACGATCCTGTAATTCACCCCTCCACTTT. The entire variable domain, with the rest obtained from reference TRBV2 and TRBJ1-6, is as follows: EPEVTQTPSHQVTQMGQEVILRCVPISNHLYFYWYRQILGQKVEFLVSFYNNEISEKSEIFDDQFSVERPDGSNFTLKIRSTKLEDSAMYFCASRPGGQGRSCNSPLHFGNGTRLTVT.

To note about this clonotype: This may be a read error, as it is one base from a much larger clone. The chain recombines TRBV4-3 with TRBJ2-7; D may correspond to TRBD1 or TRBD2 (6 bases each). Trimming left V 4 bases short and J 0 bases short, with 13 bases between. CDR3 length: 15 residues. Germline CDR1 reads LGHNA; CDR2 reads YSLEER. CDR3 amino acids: CASSPGEGGSYEQYF. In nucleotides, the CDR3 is TGCGCCAGCAGCCCCGGAGAGGGGGGCTCCTACGAGCAGTACTTC.

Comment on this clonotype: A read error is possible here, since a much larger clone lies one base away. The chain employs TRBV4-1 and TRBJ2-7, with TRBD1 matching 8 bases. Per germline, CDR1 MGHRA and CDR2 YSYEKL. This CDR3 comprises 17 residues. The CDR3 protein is CASSQELTGGSSYERYF. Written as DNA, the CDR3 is TGCGCCAGCAGCCAAGAGCTAACAGGGGGAAGCTCCTACGAGCGGTACTTC.

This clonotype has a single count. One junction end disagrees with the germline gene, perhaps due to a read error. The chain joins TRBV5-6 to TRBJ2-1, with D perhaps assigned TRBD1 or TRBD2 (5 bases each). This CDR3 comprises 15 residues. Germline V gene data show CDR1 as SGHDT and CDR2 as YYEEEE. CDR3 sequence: CTSSFSPGRLNEQFF. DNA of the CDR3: TGTACCAGCAGCTTTTCTCCAGGGAGACTCAATGAGCAGTTCTTC. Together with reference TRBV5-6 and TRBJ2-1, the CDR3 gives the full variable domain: DAGVTQSPTHLIKTRGQQVTLRCSPKSGHDTVSWYQQALGQGPQFIFQYYEEEERQRGNFPDRFSGHQFPNYSSELNVNALLLGDSALYLCTSSFSPGRLNEQFFGPGTRLTVL.